The clone carrying this TCR beta chain has a count of ten or more. Its antigen remains unidentified. The ends were cut back, 1 base at V and 2 bases at J, with 12 bases in the middle. Per the germline V gene, CDR1 is MNHEY and CDR2 is SVGAGI. This CDR3 region has 15 residues. TCRdb independently ran MiXCR on the multiplex PCR reads; one entry per CDR3 protein. The repertoire holds some 110,000 distinct CDR3 sequences, with roughly 33% as singletons. Axillary draining lymph nodes of breast cancer patients supplied the node samples. The data were taken from a study of breast tumors, draining lymph nodes, adjacent tissues. General study findings and limits: Data fit most tumor T cells coming from lymph node, expanding in tumor. That most tumor T cells come from lymph nodes remained unproven.

The receptor comes from a female donor with breast cancer. Some clones in this sample may be carry-over from other donors' samples. The chain recombines TRBV6-5 with TRBJ2-7; a possible D gene is TRBD2 (6 bases). The sequenced sample was axillary lymph node tissue. The CDR3: CASSYYLAQPYEQYF. CDR3 nucleotide sequence: TGTGCCAGCAGTTACTACCTAGCGCAACCCTACGAGCAGTACTTC.